This T cell receptor (beta chain) was identified during a study of CD8 T cells in Susac syndrome. An amount of RNA that ranged from about 0.45 to 1 ug was reverse transcribed with random hexamers. From the immunoSEQ multiplex PCR reads, TCRdb called clonotypes with MiXCR, one entry per CDR3 protein. The sample records about 53,000 distinct CDR3 sequences, 85% to 95% being singletons. This clonotype was detected once. Germline V gene data show CDR1 as ENHRY and CDR2 as SYGVKD. Trimming removed 0 bases at V and 4 bases at J, with 3 bases between. The CDR3 runs to 12 residues. The chain has TRBV10-3 and TRBJ2-5, with D unresolved. The receptor was derived from a human donor with Susac syndrome. Sequencing used CD8+ T cells from PBMCs. The CDR3 loop is CAISESRETQYF. CDR3 DNA: TGTGCCATCAGTGAGTCGCGAGAGACCCAGTACTTC.